These T cell receptor beta chains were read from a single sample in a study of T cell responses to AZD1222 COVID-19 vaccine. Clones were sequenced by immunoSEQ multiplex PCR, and TCRdb holds only the in-frame ones, with some missing. The sample yields around 110,000 clones, 80% to 90% seen once. This material consisted of peripheral blood, taken on day 0 of MenACWY control vaccination. The receptors stem from an adult in good health. Each CDR3 is given with its conserved first and last residue. Each record gives: clone size, J gene, D gene, V gene, CDR3 protein, CDR3 DNA. D genes are given only for firm matches. Size tells how often a clone was seen (once, few, many) or the class of an expanded clone, and some rows leave it out.

>.|TRBJ1-3|.|TRBV5-5
CASSSEGSGNTIYF
TGTGCCAGCAGCTCTGAGGGGTCAGGAAACACCATATATTTT
>.|TRBJ2-3|.|TRBV4-2
CASSYRLVTDTQYF
TGTGCCAGCAGCTATAGGCTAGTCACAGATACGCAGTATTTT
>.|TRBJ2-3|.|TRBV5-1
CASSLTVTDTQYF
TGCGCCAGCAGCTTGACAGTCACAGATACGCAGTATTTT
>.|TRBJ2-1|.|TRBV7-8
CASSYDSQITFYNEQFF
TGTGCCAGCAGCTACGACTCCCAGATCACATTCTACAATGAGCAGTTCTTC
>.|TRBJ1-2|.|TRBV28
CASSLPTTQSYGYTF
TGTGCCAGCAGTTTACCCACGACACAATCCTATGGCTACACCTTC
>.|TRBJ2-3|.|TRBV7-6
CASSLSGDGADTQYF
TGTGCCAGCAGCTTATCGGGCGATGGGGCAGATACGCAGTATTTT
>.|TRBJ1-6|TRBD1|TRBV28
CASGDRASPLHF
TGTGCCAGCGGGGACAGGGCTTCACCCCTCCACTTT
>.|TRBJ1-5|.|TRBV5-6
CASSLDPNQPQHF
TGTGCCAGCAGCCTCGACCCAAATCAGCCCCAGCATTTT
>.|TRBJ2-2|.|TRBV28
CASSLLGQGNTGELFF
TGTGCCAGCAGTTTACTTGGACAAGGGAACACCGGGGAGCTGTTTTTT
>.|TRBJ1-4|.|TRBV28
CASSLKRGGEKLFF
TGTGCCAGCAGTTTAAAGCGGGGAGGTGAAAAACTGTTTTTT
>once|TRBJ1-5|.|TRBV6-5
CASSLVYSNQPQHF
TGTGCCAGCAGCCTCGTATATAGCAATCAGCCCCAGCATTTT
>.|TRBJ2-3|TRBD2|TRBV7-3
CASSLAGGSTDTQYF
TGTGCCAGCAGCCTAGCGGGGGGATCCACAGATACGCAGTATTTT
>.|TRBJ2-5|.|TRBV4-1
CASSNTPRETQYF
TGCGCCAGCAGCAATACTCCCCGAGAGACCCAGTACTTC
>.|TRBJ1-4|TRBD1|TRBV5-1
CASSFQGQGTNEKLFF
TGCGCCAGCAGCTTTCAGGGACAGGGAACTAATGAAAAACTGTTTTTT
>few|TRBJ2-1|.|TRBV19
CASSMGQGYNEQFF
TGTGCCAGTAGTATGGGGCAGGGCTACAATGAGCAGTTCTTC
>.|TRBJ1-4|TRBD1|TRBV28
CASSLSPGGKEKLFF
TGTGCCAGCAGTTTATCGCCAGGGGGCAAGGAAAAACTGTTTTTT
>.|TRBJ1-1|.|TRBV27
CASSLSGAPSPEAFF
TGTGCCAGCAGTTTATCCGGGGCCCCGAGCCCTGAAGCTTTCTTT
>.|TRBJ2-5|.|TRBV5-6
CASSFGLRGQETQYF
TGTGCCAGCAGCTTTGGACTGAGGGGCCAAGAGACCCAGTACTTC
>once|TRBJ2-7|.|TRBV5-1
CASSLGSRVDGEQYF
TGCGCCAGCAGCTTGGGTTCCAGGGTGGATGGCGAGCAGTACTTC
>.|TRBJ2-7|TRBD2|TRBV7-8
CASSLSGGRSYEQYF
TGTGCCAGCAGCTTAAGCGGGGGCCGCTCCTACGAGCAGTACTTC
>.|TRBJ1-1|TRBD1|TRBV9
CASSEGQGADTEAFF
TGTGCCAGCAGTGAGGGACAGGGGGCGGACACTGAAGCTTTCTTT
>few|TRBJ1-1|TRBD1|TRBV7-2
CASSRATGGTGTFF
TGTGCCAGCAGCCGCGCCACAGGGGGGACGGGGACTTTCTTT
>few|TRBJ2-2|.|TRBV11-2
CASSRTNTGELFF
TGTGCCAGCAGCCGGACGAACACCGGGGAGCTGTTTTTT
>once|TRBJ2-5|.|TRBV5-1
CASSLAGNPSETQYF
TGCGCCAGCAGCTTGGCCGGTAACCCAAGTGAGACCCAGTACTTC
>.|TRBJ1-1|TRBD1|TRBV9
CASSAMTGRAEAFF
TGTGCCAGCAGCGCGATGACAGGGAGGGCTGAAGCTTTCTTT
>.|TRBJ1-5|TRBD1|TRBV16
CASSQSGQANQPQHF
TGTGCCAGCAGCCAATCGGGACAGGCGAATCAGCCCCAGCATTTT
>.|TRBJ1-1|.|TRBV20-1
CSATGNTEAFF
TGCAGTGCTACAGGGAACACTGAAGCTTTCTTT
>.|TRBJ2-3|.|TRBV11-2
CASSSIRRDRTDTQYF
TGTGCCAGCAGCTCTATCCGCAGGGATCGCACAGATACGCAGTATTTT
>once|TRBJ1-1|.|TRBV29-1
CSVARDTNTEAFF
TGCAGCGTTGCGCGGGACACTAACACTGAAGCTTTCTTT
>.|TRBJ2-7|.|TRBV5-1
CASSLLDTNYEQYF
TGCGCCAGCAGCTTGTTGGACACTAACTACGAGCAGTACTTC
>.|TRBJ1-4|TRBD1|TRBV10-3
CAISESTGPNEKLFF
TGTGCCATCAGTGAGTCGACAGGGCCGAATGAAAAACTGTTTTTT
>.|TRBJ1-2|.|TRBV28
CASCIGPGGGYTF
TGTGCCAGCTGTATCGGCCCGGGGGGTGGCTACACCTTC
>.|TRBJ2-5|.|TRBV29-1
CSVDKGGQETQYF
TGCAGCGTTGACAAGGGGGGCCAAGAGACCCAGTACTTC
>.|TRBJ2-2|TRBD1|TRBV27
CASSLLVSTGAGGELFF
TGTGCCAGCAGTTTATTGGTCTCGACAGGGGCCGGCGGGGAGCTGTTTTTT
>.|TRBJ1-5|TRBD1|TRBV6-6
CASVVGTGNSNQPQHF
TGTGCCAGCGTAGTCGGGACAGGCAATAGCAATCAGCCCCAGCATTTT
>.|TRBJ1-2|.|TRBV10-1
CASSETGQGINYGYTF
TGCGCCAGCAGTGAGACCGGCCAAGGGATTAACTATGGCTACACCTTC
>few|TRBJ2-7|TRBD1|TRBV24-1
CATARGPNSYEQYF
TGTGCCACCGCCAGGGGGCCGAACTCCTACGAGCAGTACTTC
>.|TRBJ2-7|TRBD2|TRBV5-1
CASSFPGGDEQYF
TGCGCCAGCAGCTTCCCCGGGGGGGACGAGCAGTACTTC
>once|TRBJ1-4|.|TRBV28
CASSFWDLATNEKLFF
TGTGCCAGCAGTTTCTGGGACTTGGCAACTAATGAAAAACTGTTTTTT
>.|TRBJ2-7|.|TRBV27
CASSLSRRLNEQYF
TGTGCCAGCAGTTTATCTCGCAGATTAAACGAGCAGTACTTC
>.|TRBJ1-6|TRBD1|TRBV3-1/TRBV3-2
CASSPPGQGNSPLHF
TGTGCCAGCAGCCCCCCGGGACAGGGTAATTCACCCCTCCACTTT
>few|TRBJ2-7|.|TRBV18
CASSPPSGGVEQYF
TGTGCCAGCTCACCCCCCTCGGGCGGGGTCGAGCAGTACTTC
>.|TRBJ2-3|TRBD2|TRBV7-8
CASSPAGVQDTQYF
TGTGCCAGCAGCCCGGCGGGGGTTCAAGATACGCAGTATTTT
>once|TRBJ1-2|.|TRBV12-3/TRBV12-4
CASSFGTAYGYTF
TGTGCCAGCAGTTTCGGCACGGCCTATGGCTACACCTTC
>.|TRBJ2-7|TRBD1|TRBV4-2
CASSPGTGSSYEQYF
TGTGCCAGCAGCCCCGGGACAGGAAGCTCCTACGAGCAGTACTTC
>.|TRBJ1-4|.|TRBV10-3
CAISEGGLGGGGVKLFF
TGTGCCATCAGCGAAGGAGGATTGGGTGGCGGAGGGGTAAAACTGTTTTTT
>.|TRBJ2-6|.|TRBV4-3
CASSQDTVGNVLTF
TGCGCCAGCAGCCAAGACACGGTTGGCAACGTCCTGACTTTC
>once|TRBJ2-5|.|TRBV7-2
CASSFGGAQETQYF
TGTGCCAGCAGCTTCGGCGGGGCCCAAGAGACCCAGTACTTC
>.|TRBJ1-5|.|TRBV30
CAWTASGGQPQHF
TGTGCCTGGACCGCATCGGGGGGACAGCCCCAGCATTTT
>.|TRBJ1-2|.|TRBV29-1
CSANRQAETYGYTF
TGCAGCGCCAACCGGCAGGCGGAAACTTATGGCTACACCTTC
>once|TRBJ2-7|.|TRBV5-6
CASSQTGRSYEQYF
TGTGCCAGCAGCCAGACCGGCCGATCCTACGAGCAGTACTTC
>.|TRBJ1-1|.|TRBV7-3
CASSLTGTNTEAFF
TGTGCCAGCAGCTTAACCGGGACGAACACTGAAGCTTTCTTT
>once|TRBJ2-6|TRBD1|TRBV7-2
CASSRARDRASAGANVLTF
TGTGCCAGCAGCCGCGCACGGGACAGGGCTTCGGCTGGGGCCAACGTCCTGACTTTC